Presented here are 10 T cell receptor beta chains from one specimen sequenced in a study of cytomegalovirus exposure and HLA in healthy donors. This table comes from immunoSEQ multiplex PCR, and its TCRdb copy is limited to in-frame clones, with some not included. The repertoire consists of more than 90,000 clones, with around 88% occurring once and the leading ten covering around 5%. The sequencing sample was made of PBMCs. These receptors originate from a man between 18 and 35 years old in good health and CMV-seronegative.

J is TRBJ1-5 and V is TRBV6-1; tentatively, D is TRBD1 (6 bases). This CDR3 is built from 16 residues. V lost 1 base to trimming and J lost 6 bases, with 16 bases between them. Germline CDR1 and CDR2: MNHNS and SASEGT. The CDR3 sequence is CASSEGRWGGSQPQHF. The CDR3, as DNA: TGTGCCAGCAGTGAAGGTCGATGGGGGGGCAGTCAGCCCCAGCATTTT.

The chain uses TRBV30 and TRBJ1-4; D is unclear. The CDR3 sequence is 13 residues long. The germline V gene encodes CDR1 GTSNPN and CDR2 SVGIG (reference sequence). The germline V and J ends were trimmed by 5 bases and 8 bases, with 15 bases remaining between them. CDR3 in DNA: TGTGCCTGGCAAGGGAGTGTAGAAGAAAAACTGTTTTTT. Residues: CAWQGSVEEKLFF.

The J gene is TRBJ2-2, the V gene TRBV6-5; possibly TRBD1 for D (6 bases). Trimming stripped 2 bases from V and 6 bases from J, with 16 bases between. The CDR3 runs 16 residues. From germline, CDR1 is MNHEY and CDR2 SVGAGI. CDR3 sequence (DNA): TGTGCCAGCAGTTACGCAAAGGTTGAGGGGGCCGGGGAGCTGTTTTTT. Protein sequence: CASSYAKVEGAGELFF.

The chain uses TRBV2 and TRBJ1-1, with 10 nucleotides matching TRBD1. V was clipped by 8 bases and J by 5 bases; unmatched bases: 5. CDR1 and CDR2 from the germline V gene are SNHLY and FYNNEI. This CDR3 has 13 residues. CDR3 bases: TGTGCCAGCGGGGGACAGGGGATTACTGAAGCTTTCTTT. This sequence encodes CASGGQGITEAFF.

The CDR3 region is CASQTSGGPFYNEQFF. The CDR3 coding sequence is TGTGCCAGCCAGACTAGCGGGGGCCCCTTCTACAATGAGCAGTTCTTC. This chain joins TRBV6-6 and TRBJ2-1, with 12 bases aligning to TRBD2. The CDR3 is made up of 16 amino acids. CDR1 MNHNY and CDR2 SVGAGI come from the germline V gene (reference sequence). V trimming: 8 bases; J trimming: 3 bases; junction bases outside the gene matches: 8.

The CDR3 reads CASRQGENQPQHF. CDR3 coding DNA: TGTGCCAGCAGGCAGGGGGAGAATCAGCCCCAGCATTTT. The gene calls are TRBV6-5 and TRBJ1-5, with 7 bases identical to TRBD1. This CDR3 has 13 residues. CDR1 and CDR2 (germline): MNHEY, SVGAGI. Trimming at V came to 6 bases and at J to 4 bases, leaving 3 bases not matched to a gene.

The table lists this clone with a count of one. The rearrangement links TRBV27 to TRBJ2-7; tentative D call: TRBD1 (5 bases). The V gene's germline CDR1 is MNHEY and CDR2 SMNVEV (reference sequence). Trimming took off 0 bases at V and 2 bases at J, with 11 bases between the two ends. The length of the CDR3 is 15 residues. The CDR3 is CASSLSIGRAYEQYF. CDR3 nucleotide sequence: TGTGCCAGCAGTTTATCGATTGGCAGGGCCTACGAGCAGTACTTC.

V is TRBV30 and J is TRBJ2-7, with D perhaps matching TRBD2 (7 bases). The V gene lost 3 bases and the J gene lost 4 bases, with 16 bases spanning the gap. There are 14 residues in the CDR3. Germline-derived CDR1 and CDR2 are GTSNPN and SVGIG (reference sequence). The CDR3 DNA sequence: TGTGCCTGGAGGGGGGGGCTGCACCGTTACGAGCAGTACTTC. Residues: CAWRGGLHRYEQYF.

The chain is built from TRBV5-4 and TRBJ2-3, with 9 nucleotides matching TRBD2. This CDR3 contains 15 residues. Germline CDR1 is SGHNT and CDR2 is YYREEE (reference sequence). Germline trimming cut 4 bases from V and 7 bases from J; bases unmatched to any gene: 10. For the CDR3, the DNA is TGTGCCAGCAGCCGCCCTAGCGGGATAGGTTATACGCAGTATTTT. This encodes CASSRPSGIGYTQYF. The full variable domain, in which reference TRBV5-4 and TRBJ2-3 provide the parts outside the CDR3, is ETGVTQSPTHLIKTRGQQVTLRCSSQSGHNTVSWYQQALGQGPQFIFQYYREEENGRGNFPPRFSGLQFPNYSSELNVNALELDDSALYLCASSRPSGIGYTQYFGPGTRLTVL.

This chain connects TRBV9 to TRBJ2-2; TRBD1 might be the D (6 bases). Germline lookup yields CDR1 SGDLS and CDR2 YYNGEE. This CDR3 is 15 amino acids long. V lost 4 bases, J lost 8 bases, and 18 bases lay in between. CDR3 in amino acids: CASSPRDTLRGELFF. The CDR3 nucleotides read TGTGCCAGCAGCCCACGGGACACCCTAAGGGGGGAGCTGTTTTTT.